These 9 T cell receptor beta chains were all obtained from the same sample, sequenced in a study of CD8+ T cells in alopecia areata. Extracted from the samples, RNA was reverse transcribed into cDNA to serve as the sequencing template. Sequencing was performed with immunoSEQ multiplex PCR; in TCRdb, only in-frame clones are kept and a portion is missing. The profile shows 200,000 or so clones, 57% of them singletons. The source material was CD4+ T cells sorted from blood, sampled at week 0. Receptor source: a human donor with alopecia areata.

This clone occurred a few times. This chain links TRBV30 with TRBJ2-7, with D possibly being TRBD2 (6 bases). Trimming removed 4 bases from V and 3 bases from J, with 16 bases in between. The CDR3 loop spans 14 amino acids. Germline V gene lookup returns CDR1 GTSNPN and CDR2 SVGIG (reference sequence). Here the CDR3 DNA reads TGTGCCTGGACCGACCGGGCGGGGCTCTACGAGCAGTACTTC. Translating gives CAWTDRAGLYEQYF.

This rearrangement joins TRBV9 to TRBJ2-4, with 10 bases that match TRBD2. The germline CDR1 and CDR2 sequences are SGDLS and YYNGEE. Trimming cost V 0 bases and J 7 bases; bases outside gene matches: 4. The CDR3 has 15 amino acids. CDR3 bases: TGTGCCAGCAGCGTAGGAGCGGGAGGGACGAACATTCAGTACTTC. Amino acid sequence: CASSVGAGGTNIQYF.

To note about this clone: The same CDR3 is also encoded by other DNA sequences in this sample. This chain connects TRBV4-1 to TRBJ2-5; the D gene is possibly TRBD2 (6 bases). The ends were cut back, 4 bases at V and 5 bases at J, with 11 bases in the middle. Germline values: CDR1 MGHRA, CDR2 YSYEKL. This CDR3 region has 13 residues. DNA of the CDR3: TGCGCCAGCAGCCGAACACGGGGGGAGACCCAGTACTTC. Translating it yields CASSRTRGETQYF.

The chain is built from TRBV29-1 and TRBJ1-5, with D possibly matching TRBD1 (5 bases). Germline values: CDR1 SQVTM, CDR2 ANQGSEA. The CDR3 loop spans 13 amino acids. Written as DNA, the CDR3 is TGCAGTGGTGGGGACGGAAGCAATCAGCCCCAGCATTTT. The encoded protein is CSGGDGSNQPQHF.

The genes are TRBV5-4 and TRBJ2-5; possible D gene TRBD2, 5 bases. The ends were cut back, 4 bases at V and 1 base at J, with 14 bases in the middle. Germline loops: CDR1 SGHNT, CDR2 YYREEE (reference sequence). CDR3 length equals 15 residues. The CDR3 region is CASSGEGVLQETQYF. The CDR3 DNA sequence: TGTGCCAGCAGCGGTGAGGGCGTACTCCAAGAGACCCAGTACTTC.

The chain uses TRBV6-5 and TRBJ1-1; D is unresolved. There are 13 residues in the CDR3. V shed 2 bases and J shed 5 bases, with 9 bases lying between them. Germline V gene sequence: CDR1 MNHEY, CDR2 SVGAGI. The DNA of the CDR3 is TGTGCCAGCAGTTACGGGGTCGCGACTGAAGCTTTCTTT. It codes for CASSYGVATEAFF.

The CDR3 nucleotides are TGTGCCAGCTCACCACAGGGGGACATGAACACTGAAGCTTTCTTT. Protein product: CASSPQGDMNTEAFF. V usage is TRBV18 and J usage is TRBJ1-1, with a tentative D call TRBD1 (6 bases). CDR1 and CDR2 (germline): KGHSH, LQKENI. V lost 1 base and J lost 0, with 9 bases in between. The CDR3 sequence is 15 residues long.

V and J are TRBV16 and TRBJ2-5; D is possibly TRBD2 (6 bases). Germline CDR1 KGHSY, CDR2 FQNENV. Between the trimmed V and J ends, which lost 4 bases and 11 bases, there was a span of 23 bases. The CDR3 covers 15 residues. The DNA of the CDR3 is TGTGCCAGCAGCCCGGTAAGGGGCCTCGGTCGGGAGCAGTACTTC. This translates into CASSPVRGLGREQYF.

This clone came up many times. The chain uses TRBV11-2 and TRBJ2-3; D is unresolved. The CDR3 sequence is 12 residues long. V lost 0 bases, J lost 7 bases, and 5 bases lay in between. Germline-derived CDR1 and CDR2 are SGHAT and FQNNGV. The CDR3 bases are TGTGCCAGCAGCTTAGAACCTAATACGCAGTATTTT. Translating gives CASSLEPNTQYF.